This T cell receptor (beta chain) is drawn from a study of cytomegalovirus exposure and HLA in healthy donors. Germline V gene sequence: CDR1 SNHLY, CDR2 FYNNEI. There are 15 residues in the CDR3. With V trimmed by 6 bases and J by 4 bases, 4 bases remained unmatched. Researchers ran the PCR with 60 Vbeta and 13 Jbeta primers. Libraries were prepared by immunoSEQ multiplex PCR; TCRdb keeps only in-frame clonotypes and omits some of them. The sample records 150,000 or so clones, around 76% being singletons. This sequence was found in a male donor in good health and CMV-seronegative. J is TRBJ2-2 and V is TRBV2; TRBD1 agrees at 11 bases. The sequenced sample consisted of PBMCs. The chain's CDR3 is CASRADRGRTGELFF. For the CDR3, the DNA is TGTGCCAGCAGAGCGGACAGGGGGCGCACCGGGGAGCTGTTTTTT. The full variable domain, completed using reference TRBV2 and TRBJ2-2, is EPEVTQTPSHQVTQMGQEVILRCVPISNHLYFYWYRQILGQKVEFLVSFYNNEISEKSEIFDDQFSVERPDGSNFTLKIRSTKLEDSAMYFCASRADRGRTGELFFGEGSRLTVL.